This TCR beta chain was identified during a study of T cell responses to AZD1222 COVID-19 vaccine. General study results and limits: Regions 160-218 and 743-854 held dominance among vaccine-associated CD4 TCRs, which spanned spike. Repertoires were obtained only post-peak T cell response. The donor group comprised mostly white British people and more females; the analysis possibly underestimated clonal diversity.

CDR1 and CDR2 (germline): SGHVS, FQNEAQ. The CDR3 sequence is 13 residues long. The V and J ends lost 10 bases and 4 bases, in that order; junction bases with no gene match: 7. Libraries were prepared by immunoSEQ multiplex PCR; TCRdb keeps only in-frame clonotypes and omits some of them. Of 100,000 to 150,000 clones listed, 90% were seen once; the top ten hold 4.4%. On this clone: The antigen is not known.

The genes are TRBV7-8 and TRBJ1-5; 7 bases map to TRBD1. The source was peripheral blood, collected on day 0 of MenACWY control vaccination. This TCR came from an adult in good health. The CDR3 bases are TGTGCCACCAACAGGGGCGGTAATCAGCCCCAGCATTTT. Translation: CATNRGGNQPQHF.